Detailed here is one TCR beta chain. As defined, naive CD8 cells were CD45RO-negative and positively selected for CCR7, with terminally differentiated effector memory CD45RA+ cells excluded. Method: immunoSEQ multiplex PCR; TCRdb's copy keeps in-frame clones and lacks some. Of 800,000 to 950,000 clones listed, roughly 96% are singletons. V dropped 4 bases and J dropped 1; count of bases not matched to a gene: 5. Germline V gene sequence: CDR1 MNHEY, CDR2 SVGAGI. This CDR3 region has 16 residues. This sample was included in a study of shared clonotypes between healthy human individuals. The sample was naive CD8+ T cells sorted from blood. This chain uses TRBV6-5 with TRBJ1-3, with 9 nucleotides matching TRBD1. The clonotype comes from a man younger than 45 in good health. The CDR3 loop reads CASSSGQGLSGNTIYF. The CDR3 region has the DNA TGTGCCAGCAGTTCCGGACAGGGGCTTTCTGGAAACACCATATATTTT.